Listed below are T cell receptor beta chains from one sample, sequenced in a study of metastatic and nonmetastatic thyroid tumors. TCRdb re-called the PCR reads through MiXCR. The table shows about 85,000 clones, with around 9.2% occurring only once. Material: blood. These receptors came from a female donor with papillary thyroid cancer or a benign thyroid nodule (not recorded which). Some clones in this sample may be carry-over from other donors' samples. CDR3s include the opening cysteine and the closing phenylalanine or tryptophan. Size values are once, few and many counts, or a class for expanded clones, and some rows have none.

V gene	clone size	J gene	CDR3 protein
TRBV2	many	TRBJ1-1	CASRREGSLNTEAFF
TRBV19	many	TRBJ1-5	CASSIVTGGLNQPQHF
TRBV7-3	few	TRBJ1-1	CASSLSGRNTEAFF
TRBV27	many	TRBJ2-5	CASSLSTGGGLQTQYF
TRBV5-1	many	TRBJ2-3	CASTGLLGQGDDTQYF
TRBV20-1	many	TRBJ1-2	CSARDGQVLGYTF
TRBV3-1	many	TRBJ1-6	CASSQDRGNSPLHF
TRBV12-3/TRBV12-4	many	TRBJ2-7	CASRTSGHEEQYF
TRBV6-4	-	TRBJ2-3	CASSERSTDTQYF
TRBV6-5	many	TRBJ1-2	CASSYSRGSPKGYTF
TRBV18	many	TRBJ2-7	CASSPRQGGTYEQYF
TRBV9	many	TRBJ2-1	CASSVRPSNEQFF
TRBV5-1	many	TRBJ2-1	CASSYGERYNEQFF
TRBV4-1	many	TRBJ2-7	CASSLTSDSRYEQYF
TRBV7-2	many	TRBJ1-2	CASSLGGSNYGYTF
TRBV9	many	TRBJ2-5	CASSVVGTSGQTQYF
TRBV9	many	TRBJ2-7	CASSVQGGEQYF
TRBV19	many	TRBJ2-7	CASSKKTGSLGEQYF
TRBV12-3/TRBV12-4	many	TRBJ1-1	CASNKIRALNTEAFF
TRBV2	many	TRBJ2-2	CAGQEDGELFF
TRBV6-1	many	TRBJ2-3	CASHRAGGISTDTQYF
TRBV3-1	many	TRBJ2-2	CASSQEWNTGELFF
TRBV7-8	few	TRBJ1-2	CASTKMGGGNYGYTF
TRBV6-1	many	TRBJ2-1	CASALAGYNEQFF
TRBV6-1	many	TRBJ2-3	CASRTGGDTDTQYF
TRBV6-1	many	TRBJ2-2	CASRKALGQNTGELFF
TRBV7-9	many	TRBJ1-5	CASSLQGSEPQHF
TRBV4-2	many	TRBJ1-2	CASRPGGTGPSPNYGYTF
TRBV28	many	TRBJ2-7	CASSPSAYYEQYF